One T cell receptor beta chain is described in this entry. The data belong to a study of blood T cell repertoires in COVID-19. Study in general: In each case, the material was cDNA or gDNA derived from T cells, B-cell-depleted T cells, or PBMCs.

Clones were sequenced by immunoSEQ multiplex PCR, and TCRdb holds only the in-frame ones, with some missing. The table shows under 200,000 clones, with roughly 84% occurring only once. The CDR3 is made up of 14 amino acids. The sequenced material came from peripheral blood. This chain links TRBV21-1 with TRBJ2-7; the DNA was not used to check the table's D call, TRBD2. TRBV21-1 is assigned pseudogene status. The sequence was obtained from a man between 60 and 75 years old who had recovered from COVID-19. In DNA form, the CDR3 reads TGTGCCAGTCCAAAAGGGGGGGCTTCCTACGAGCAGTACTTC. Translated, it gives CASPKGGASYEQYF.